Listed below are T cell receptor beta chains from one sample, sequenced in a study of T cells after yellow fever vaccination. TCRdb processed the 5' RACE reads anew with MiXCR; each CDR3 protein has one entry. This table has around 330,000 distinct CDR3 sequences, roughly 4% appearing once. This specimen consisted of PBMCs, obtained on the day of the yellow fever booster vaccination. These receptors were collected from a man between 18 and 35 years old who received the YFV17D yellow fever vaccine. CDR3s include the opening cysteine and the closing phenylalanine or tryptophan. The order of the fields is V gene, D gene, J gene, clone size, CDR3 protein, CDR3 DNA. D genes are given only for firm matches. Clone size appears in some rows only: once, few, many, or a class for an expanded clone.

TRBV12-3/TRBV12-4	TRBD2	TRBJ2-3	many	CASSLRTSGGADTQYF	TGTGCCAGCAGTTTAAGGACCAGCGGGGGCGCAGATACGCAGTATTTT
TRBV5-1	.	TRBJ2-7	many	CASSGTYYEQYF	TGCGCCAGCAGTGGCACCTACTACGAGCAGTACTTC
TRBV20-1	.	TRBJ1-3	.	CSARGTHTIYF	TGCAGTGCTAGGGGAACGCACACCATATATTTT
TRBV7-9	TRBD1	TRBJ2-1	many	CASSFEDRGLHEQFF	TGTGCCAGCAGCTTCGAAGACAGGGGGCTTCATGAGCAGTTCTTC
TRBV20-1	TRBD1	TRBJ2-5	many	CSAQLDRGETQYF	TGCAGTGCACAACTGGACAGGGGAGAGACCCAGTACTTC
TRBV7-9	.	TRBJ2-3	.	CASSFRGGQNRYF	TGTGCCAGCAGCTTTAGGGGAGGACAGAATCGGTATTTT
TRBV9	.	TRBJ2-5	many	CASSSGLILETQYF	TGTGCCAGCAGCTCCGGACTGATTTTGGAGACCCAGTACTTC
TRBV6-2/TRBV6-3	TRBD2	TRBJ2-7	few	CASSPPGRTYEQYF	TGTGCCAGCAGCCCACCCGGGAGGACCTACGAGCAGTACTTC
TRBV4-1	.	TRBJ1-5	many	CASSGGGWGNQPQHF	TGCGCCAGCAGCGGGGGGGGATGGGGCAATCAGCCCCAGCATTTT
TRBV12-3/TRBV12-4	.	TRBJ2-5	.	CASSLGPSPRQETQYF	TGTGCCAGCAGTCTCGGGCCATCTCCCCGGCAAGAGACCCAGTACTTC
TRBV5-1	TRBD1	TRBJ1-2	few	CASSRATGGYGYTF	TGCGCCAGCAGCCGTGCGACAGGGGGGTATGGCTACACCTTC
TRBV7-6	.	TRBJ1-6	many	CASSLGTANSPLHF	TGTGCCAGCAGCCTTGGGACGGCGAATTCACCCCTCCACTTT
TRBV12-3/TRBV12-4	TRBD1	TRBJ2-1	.	CASSLIGTGGFIDEQFF	TGTGCCAGCAGTTTGATCGGGACAGGGGGGTTTATCGATGAGCAGTTCTTC
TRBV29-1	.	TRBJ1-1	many	CSGRVSLNTEAFF	TGCAGCGGCCGTGTCAGCCTGAACACTGAAGCTTTCTTT
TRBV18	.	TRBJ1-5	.	CASRLHPGTQHF	TGTGCCAGCCGGCTTCACCCCGGGACCCAGCATTTT
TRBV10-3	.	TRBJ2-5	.	CAIRKDSRETQYF	TGTGCCATCAGAAAGGACTCGAGGGAGACCCAGTACTTC
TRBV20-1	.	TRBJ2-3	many	CSANPDTQYF	TGCAGTGCTAATCCGGATACGCAGTATTTT